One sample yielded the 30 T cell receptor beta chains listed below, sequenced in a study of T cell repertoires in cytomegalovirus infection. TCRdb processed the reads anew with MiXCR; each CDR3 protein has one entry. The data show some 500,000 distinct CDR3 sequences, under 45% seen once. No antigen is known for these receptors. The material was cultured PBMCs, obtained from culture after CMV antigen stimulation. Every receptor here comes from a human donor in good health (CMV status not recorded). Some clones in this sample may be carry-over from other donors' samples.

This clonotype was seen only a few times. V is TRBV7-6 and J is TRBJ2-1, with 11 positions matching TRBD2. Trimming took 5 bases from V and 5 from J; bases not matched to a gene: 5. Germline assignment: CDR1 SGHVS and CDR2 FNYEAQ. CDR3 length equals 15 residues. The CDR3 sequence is CASSILAGGDNEQFF. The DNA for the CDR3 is TGTGCCAGCAGCATCCTAGCGGGAGGAGACAATGAGCAGTTCTTC.

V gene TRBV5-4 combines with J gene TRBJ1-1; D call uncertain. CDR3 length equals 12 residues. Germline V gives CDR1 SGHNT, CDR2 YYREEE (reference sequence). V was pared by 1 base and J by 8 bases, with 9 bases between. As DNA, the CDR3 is TGTGCCAGCAGCTTGATGCCAGCCGAAGCTTTCTTT. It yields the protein CASSLMPAEAFF.

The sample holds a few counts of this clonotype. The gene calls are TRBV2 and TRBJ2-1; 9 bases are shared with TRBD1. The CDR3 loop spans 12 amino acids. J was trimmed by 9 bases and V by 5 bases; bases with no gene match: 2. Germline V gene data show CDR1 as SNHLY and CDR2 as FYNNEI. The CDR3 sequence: CASSTGGSEQFF. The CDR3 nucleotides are TGTGCCAGCAGTACAGGGGGCAGTGAGCAGTTCTTC.

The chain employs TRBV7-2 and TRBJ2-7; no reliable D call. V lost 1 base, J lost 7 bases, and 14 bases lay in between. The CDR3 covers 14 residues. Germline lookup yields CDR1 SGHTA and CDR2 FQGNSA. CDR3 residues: CASSLEVSVREQYF. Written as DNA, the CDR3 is TGTGCCAGCAGCTTAGAAGTCTCGGTCCGAGAGCAGTACTTC.

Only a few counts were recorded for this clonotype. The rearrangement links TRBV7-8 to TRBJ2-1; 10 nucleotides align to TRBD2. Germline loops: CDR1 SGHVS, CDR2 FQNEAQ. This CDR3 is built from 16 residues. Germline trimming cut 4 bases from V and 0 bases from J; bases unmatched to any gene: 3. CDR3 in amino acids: CASSSKREGSYNEQFF. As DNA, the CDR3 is TGTGCCAGCAGCTCCAAGCGGGAGGGCTCCTACAATGAGCAGTTCTTC.

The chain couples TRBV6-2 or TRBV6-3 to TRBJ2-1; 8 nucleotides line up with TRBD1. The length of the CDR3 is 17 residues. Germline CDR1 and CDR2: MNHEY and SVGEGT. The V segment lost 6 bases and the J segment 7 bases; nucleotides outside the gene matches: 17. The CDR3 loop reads CASSRLPGQALRNEQFF. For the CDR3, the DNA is TGTGCCAGCAGCCGCCTTCCGGGACAGGCCCTTAGGAATGAGCAGTTCTTC.

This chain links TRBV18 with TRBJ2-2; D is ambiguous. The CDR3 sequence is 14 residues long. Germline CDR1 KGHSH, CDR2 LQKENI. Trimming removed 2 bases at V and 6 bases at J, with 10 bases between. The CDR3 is CASSPFPPPGELFF. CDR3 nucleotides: TGTGCCAGCTCACCATTTCCACCTCCCGGGGAGCTGTTTTTT.

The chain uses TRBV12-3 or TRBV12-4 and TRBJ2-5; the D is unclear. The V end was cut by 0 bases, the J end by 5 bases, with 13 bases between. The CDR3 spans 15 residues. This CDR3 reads CASSLAPGVEETQYF. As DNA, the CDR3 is TGTGCCAGCAGTTTAGCGCCTGGGGTGGAGGAGACCCAGTACTTC.

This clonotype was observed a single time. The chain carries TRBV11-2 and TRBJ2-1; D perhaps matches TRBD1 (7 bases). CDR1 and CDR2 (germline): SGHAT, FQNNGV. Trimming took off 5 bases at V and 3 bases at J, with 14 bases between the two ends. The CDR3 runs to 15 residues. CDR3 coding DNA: TGTGCCAGCAGCATTGGGACAGCGGGCTACAATGAGCAGTTCTTC. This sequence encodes CASSIGTAGYNEQFF.

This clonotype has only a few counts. This chain's CDR3 is CSARDRGGALDTQYF. The CDR3 coding sequence is TGCAGTGCTAGAGATCGAGGGGGGGCCTTAGATACGCAGTATTTT. The chain couples TRBV20-1 to TRBJ2-3, with TRBD2 as a possible D gene (7 bases). Trimming took off 0 bases at V and 5 bases at J, with 15 bases between the two ends. The CDR3 length is 15 residues. Per the germline V gene, CDR1 is DFQATT and CDR2 is SNEGSKA (reference sequence).

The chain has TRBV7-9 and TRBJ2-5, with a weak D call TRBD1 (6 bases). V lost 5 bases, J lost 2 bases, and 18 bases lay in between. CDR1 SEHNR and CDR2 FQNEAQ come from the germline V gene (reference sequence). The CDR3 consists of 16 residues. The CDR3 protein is CASSHAWGPQQETQYF. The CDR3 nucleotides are TGTGCCAGCAGCCACGCATGGGGGCCCCAACAAGAGACCCAGTACTTC.

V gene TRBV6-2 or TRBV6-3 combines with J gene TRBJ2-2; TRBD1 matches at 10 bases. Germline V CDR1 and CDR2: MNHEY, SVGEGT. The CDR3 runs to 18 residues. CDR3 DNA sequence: TGTGCTAGCCGCACTAGACAGGGGGCAAGAGCGAACACCGGGGAGCTGTTTTTT. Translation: CASRTRQGARANTGELFF.

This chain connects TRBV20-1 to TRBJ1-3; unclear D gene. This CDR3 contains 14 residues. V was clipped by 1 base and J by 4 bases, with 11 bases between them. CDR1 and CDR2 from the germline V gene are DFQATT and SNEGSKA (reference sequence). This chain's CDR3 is CSARGDSIGNTIYF. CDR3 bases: TGCAGTGCTAGAGGGGATTCAATAGGAAACACCATATATTTT.

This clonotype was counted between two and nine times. The CDR3 protein is CASSLPRRGTDTQYF. DNA for the CDR3: TGTGCCAGCAGCCTTCCTAGGAGGGGTACAGATACGCAGTATTTT. The V and J genes are TRBV5-4 and TRBJ2-3, with D tentatively TRBD2 (6 bases). This CDR3 is built from 15 residues. CDR1 SGHNT and CDR2 YYREEE come from the germline V gene (reference sequence). Trimming took off 4 bases at V and 3 bases at J, with 15 bases between the two ends.

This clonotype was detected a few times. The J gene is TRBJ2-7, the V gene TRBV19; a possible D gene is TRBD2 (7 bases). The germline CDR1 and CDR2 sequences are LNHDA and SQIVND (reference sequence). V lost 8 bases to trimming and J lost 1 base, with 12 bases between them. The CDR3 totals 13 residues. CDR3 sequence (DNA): TGTGCCAGTCGCCGGGGGGCTTCCTACGAGCAGTACTTC. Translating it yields CASRRGASYEQYF. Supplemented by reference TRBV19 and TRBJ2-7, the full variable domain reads DGGITQSPKYLFRKEGQNVTLSCEQNLNHDAMYWYRQDPGQGLRLIYYSQIVNDFQKGDIAEGYSVSREKKESFPLTVTSAQKNPTAFYLCASRRGASYEQYFGPGTRLTVT.

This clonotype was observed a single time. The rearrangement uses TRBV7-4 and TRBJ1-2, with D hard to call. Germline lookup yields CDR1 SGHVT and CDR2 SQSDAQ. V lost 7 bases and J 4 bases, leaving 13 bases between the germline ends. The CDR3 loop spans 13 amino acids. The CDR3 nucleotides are TGTGCCAGCACCCCCACGGGTGGCTATGGCTACACCTTC. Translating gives CASTPTGGYGYTF.

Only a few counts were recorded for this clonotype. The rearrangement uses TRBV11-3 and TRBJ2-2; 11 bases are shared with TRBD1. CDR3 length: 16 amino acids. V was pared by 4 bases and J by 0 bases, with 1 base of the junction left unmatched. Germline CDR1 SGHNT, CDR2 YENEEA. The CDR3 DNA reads TGTGCCAGCAGCTCGGGACAGGGGGCGAACACCGGGGAGCTGTTTTTT. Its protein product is CASSSGQGANTGELFF.

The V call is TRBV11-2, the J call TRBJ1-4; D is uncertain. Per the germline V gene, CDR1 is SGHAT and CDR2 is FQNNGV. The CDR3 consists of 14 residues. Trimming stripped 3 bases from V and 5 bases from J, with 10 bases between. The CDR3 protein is CASSFISPNEKLFF. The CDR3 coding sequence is TGTGCCAGCAGCTTTATCAGTCCCAATGAAAAACTGTTTTTT.

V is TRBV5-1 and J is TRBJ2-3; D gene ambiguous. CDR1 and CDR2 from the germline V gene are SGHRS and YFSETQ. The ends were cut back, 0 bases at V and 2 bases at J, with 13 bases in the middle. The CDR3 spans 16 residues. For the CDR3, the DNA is TGCGCCAGCAGCTTGGGTAACCACGCGAACACAGATACGCAGTATTTT. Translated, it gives CASSLGNHANTDTQYF.

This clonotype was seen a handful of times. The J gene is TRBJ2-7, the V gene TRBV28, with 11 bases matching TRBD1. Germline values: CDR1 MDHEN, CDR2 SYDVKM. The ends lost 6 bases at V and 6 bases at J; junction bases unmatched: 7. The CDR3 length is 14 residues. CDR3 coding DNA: TGTGCCAGCAGAGCCGGGACAGGGGGTCTCGAGCAGTACTTC. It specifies CASRAGTGGLEQYF.

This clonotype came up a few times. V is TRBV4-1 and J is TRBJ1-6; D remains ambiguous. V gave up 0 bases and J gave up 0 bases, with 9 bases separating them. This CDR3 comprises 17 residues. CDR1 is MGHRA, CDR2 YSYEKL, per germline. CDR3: CASSQETSSSYNSPLHF. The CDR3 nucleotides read TGCGCCAGCAGCCAAGAGACGTCGAGCTCCTATAATTCACCCCTCCACTTT.

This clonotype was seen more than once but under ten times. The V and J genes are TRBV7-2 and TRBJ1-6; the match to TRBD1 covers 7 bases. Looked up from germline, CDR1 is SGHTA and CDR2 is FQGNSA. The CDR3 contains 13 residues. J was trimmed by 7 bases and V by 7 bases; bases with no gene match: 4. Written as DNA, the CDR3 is TGTGCCAGCACCCCGACAGGGAATTCACCCCTCCACTTT. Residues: CASTPTGNSPLHF.

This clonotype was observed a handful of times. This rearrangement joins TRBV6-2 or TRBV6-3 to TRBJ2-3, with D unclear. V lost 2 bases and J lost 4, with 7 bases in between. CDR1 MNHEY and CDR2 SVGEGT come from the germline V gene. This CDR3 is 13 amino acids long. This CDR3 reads CASSYLDSDTQYF. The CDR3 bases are TGTGCCAGCAGTTACCTAGACTCAGATACGCAGTATTTT.

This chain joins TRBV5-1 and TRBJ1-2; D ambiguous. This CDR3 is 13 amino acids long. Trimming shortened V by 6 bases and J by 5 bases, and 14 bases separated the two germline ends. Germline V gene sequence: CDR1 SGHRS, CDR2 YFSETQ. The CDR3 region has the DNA TGCGCCAGCAAGCCAAGCGCGGAATATGGCTACACCTTC. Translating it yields CASKPSAEYGYTF.

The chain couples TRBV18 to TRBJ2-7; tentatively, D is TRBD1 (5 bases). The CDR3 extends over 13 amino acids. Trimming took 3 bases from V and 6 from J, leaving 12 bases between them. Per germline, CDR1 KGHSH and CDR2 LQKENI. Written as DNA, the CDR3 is TGTGCCAGCTCACCCGGCCAGGGTGGCGAGCAGTACTTC. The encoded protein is CASSPGQGGEQYF.

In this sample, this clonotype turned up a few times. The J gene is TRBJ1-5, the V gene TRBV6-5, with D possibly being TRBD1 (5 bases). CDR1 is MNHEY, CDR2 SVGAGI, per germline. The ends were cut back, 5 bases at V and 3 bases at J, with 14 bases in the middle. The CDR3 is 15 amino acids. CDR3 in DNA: TGTGCCAGCAGTCCCCCCGGGACCCCCAATCAGCCCCAGCATTTT. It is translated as CASSPPGTPNQPQHF.

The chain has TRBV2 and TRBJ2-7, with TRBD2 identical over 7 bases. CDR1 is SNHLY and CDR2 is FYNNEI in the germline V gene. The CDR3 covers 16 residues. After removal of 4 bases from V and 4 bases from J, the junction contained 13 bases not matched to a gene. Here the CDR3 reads CASSGKGTTLGYEQYF. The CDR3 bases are TGTGCCAGCAGTGGAAAAGGGACTACTTTAGGATACGAGCAGTACTTC.

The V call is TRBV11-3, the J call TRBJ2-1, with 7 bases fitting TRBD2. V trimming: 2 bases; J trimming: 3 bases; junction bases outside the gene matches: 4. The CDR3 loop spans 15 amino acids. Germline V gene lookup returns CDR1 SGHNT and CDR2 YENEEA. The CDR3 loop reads CASSLTGLNYNEQFF. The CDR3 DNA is TGTGCCAGCAGCTTAACGGGACTAAACTACAATGAGCAGTTCTTC. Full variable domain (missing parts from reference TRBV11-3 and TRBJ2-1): EAGVVQSPRYKIIEKKQPVAFWCNPISGHNTLYWYLQNLGQGPELLIRYENEEAVDDSQLPKDRFSAERLKGVDSTLKIQPAELGDSAVYLCASSLTGLNYNEQFFGPGTRLTVL.

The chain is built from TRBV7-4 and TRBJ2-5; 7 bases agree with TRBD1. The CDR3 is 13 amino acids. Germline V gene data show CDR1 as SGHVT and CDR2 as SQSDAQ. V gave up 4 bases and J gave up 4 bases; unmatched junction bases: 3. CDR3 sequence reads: CASSYRGIETQYF. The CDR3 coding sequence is TGTGCCAGCAGCTACAGGGGAATAGAGACCCAGTACTTC.

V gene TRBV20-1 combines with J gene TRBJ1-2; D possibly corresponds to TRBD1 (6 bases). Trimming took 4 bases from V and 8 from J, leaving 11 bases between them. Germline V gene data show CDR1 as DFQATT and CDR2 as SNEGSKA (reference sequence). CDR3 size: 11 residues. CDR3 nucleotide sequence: TGCAGTGCTAAGGACAGAGGCGGCTACACCTTC. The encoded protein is CSAKDRGGYTF.